Presented here are 19 T cell receptor beta chains from one specimen sequenced in a study of cytomegalovirus exposure and HLA in healthy donors. The PCR used 60 Vbeta and 13 Jbeta primers. Generated by immunoSEQ multiplex PCR, the TCRdb table keeps only in-frame clones and is missing some. The sample carries fewer than 250,000 clones, around nine tenths recorded once. Sequenced input: PBMCs. These TCRs come from a woman younger than 35 in good health and CMV-seronegative.

V is TRBV11-3 and J is TRBJ2-5; 10 bases align to TRBD1. This CDR3 is 16 amino acids long. Losses at the gene ends were 5 bases for V and 3 bases for J; bases not matched to a gene: 9. Germline V CDR1 and CDR2: SGHNT, YENEEA. CDR3 region: CASSNRDRGMEETQYF. In nucleotides, the CDR3 is TGTGCCAGCAGCAACCGGGACAGGGGTATGGAAGAGACCCAGTACTTC.

The rearrangement links TRBV7-9 to TRBJ2-3, with a weak D call TRBD2 (6 bases). CDR3 length: 12 amino acids. Trimming took 5 bases from V and 5 from J, leaving 8 bases between them. Germline-derived CDR1 and CDR2 are SEHNR and FQNEAQ (reference sequence). CDR3 in amino acids: CASSRGIDTQYF. CDR3 bases: TGTGCCAGCAGCCGGGGGATAGATACGCAGTATTTT.

The rearrangement uses TRBV7-9 and TRBJ2-5; 9 nucleotides line up with TRBD1. The junction had 5 bases not matched to a gene; V was cut back by 0 bases and J by 3 bases. The length of the CDR3 is 16 residues. Per the germline V gene, CDR1 is SEHNR and CDR2 is FQNEAQ (reference sequence). The CDR3 here is CASSLARGTGKETQYF. CDR3 bases: TGTGCCAGCAGCTTAGCGCGGGGGACAGGGAAAGAGACCCAGTACTTC.

The gene calls are TRBV18 and TRBJ1-1; the match to TRBD1 covers 11 bases. The J segment lost 0 bases and the V segment lost 1 base, leaving 1 base of the junction unmatched. The CDR3 has 16 residues. CDR1 and CDR2 from the germline V gene are KGHSH and LQKENI. As DNA, the CDR3 is TGTGCCAGCTCACCACGGGACAGGGGGGTGAACACTGAAGCTTTCTTT. This translates into CASSPRDRGVNTEAFF.

CDR3 DNA sequence: TGCGCCAGCAGCTTTCCGGGACAGGGGGCAAGGGAGCAGTTCTTC. Protein: CASSFPGQGAREQFF. J is TRBJ2-1 and V is TRBV5-1; 12 bases match TRBD1. The length of the CDR3 is 15 residues. Germline V gene data show CDR1 as SGHRS and CDR2 as YFSETQ. V lost 2 bases, J lost 10 bases, and 7 bases stayed unmatched.

The gene calls are TRBV15 and TRBJ1-5; D gene ambiguous. CDR1 and CDR2 (germline): LNHNV, YYDKDF (reference sequence). CDR3 length: 17 residues. V lost 0 bases and J lost 0, with 12 bases in between. The CDR3 here is CATSREPPDYSNQPQHF. The DNA of the CDR3 is TGTGCCACCAGCAGAGAACCCCCAGATTATAGCAATCAGCCCCAGCATTTT.

Of note for this clone: The sample carries other DNA sequences with the same CDR3. V gene TRBV9 combines with J gene TRBJ1-3; D ambiguous. Trimming took 0 bases from V and 0 from J, leaving 4 bases between them. From germline, CDR1 is SGDLS and CDR2 YYNGEE. The CDR3 contains 14 residues. CDR3: CASSVGSSGNTIYF. Here the CDR3 DNA reads TGTGCCAGCAGCGTAGGCAGCTCTGGAAACACCATATATTTT.

J is TRBJ1-5 and V is TRBV2, with 7 bases fitting TRBD1. This CDR3 contains 13 residues. The germline CDR1 and CDR2 sequences are SNHLY and FYNNEI. V dropped 5 bases and J dropped 4; count of bases not matched to a gene: 2. CDR3 amino acids: CASSSGQNQPQHF. CDR3 nucleotides: TGTGCCAGCAGTTCGGGACAGAATCAGCCCCAGCATTTT.

The V call is TRBV18, the J call TRBJ1-1; 11 positions match TRBD1. The junction had 4 bases not matched to a gene; V was cut back by 4 bases and J by 12 bases. Germline CDR1 reads KGHSH; CDR2 reads LQKENI. The CDR3 contains 12 residues. The CDR3 protein is CASSRDRGFTFF. The CDR3 DNA reads as TGTGCCAGCTCACGGGACAGGGGGTTTACTTTCTTT.

The chain employs TRBV7-2 and TRBJ1-3; D remains ambiguous. V gave up 5 bases and J gave up 4 bases, with 12 bases separating them. From germline, CDR1 is SGHTA and CDR2 FQGNSA. The CDR3 runs to 14 residues. CDR3 in amino acids: CASSSGPEGNTIYF. CDR3 coding DNA: TGTGCCAGCAGCAGCGGACCCGAGGGAAACACCATATATTTT.

V and J are TRBV5-5 and TRBJ2-6; D is unclear. This CDR3 comprises 12 residues. The V end was cut by 4 bases, the J end by 8 bases, with 7 bases between. Germline CDR1 and CDR2: SGHKS and YYEKEE (reference sequence). This CDR3 reads CASSPRSNVLTF. DNA for the CDR3: TGTGCCAGCAGCCCCAGGTCCAACGTCCTGACTTTC.

V gene TRBV18 combines with J gene TRBJ1-6, with 10 bases aligning to TRBD1. Germline V gene data show CDR1 as KGHSH and CDR2 as LQKENI. The J segment lost 5 bases and the V segment lost 4 bases, leaving 2 bases of the junction unmatched. CDR3 length equals 15 residues. CDR3 coding DNA: TGTGCCAGCTCACTAGGGACAGGGGATAATTCACCCCTCCACTTT. Protein: CASSLGTGDNSPLHF.

The V and J genes are TRBV9 and TRBJ2-1; 7 bases are a match to TRBD1. V was pared by 0 bases and J by 3 bases, with 3 bases of the junction left unmatched. The CDR3 covers 15 residues. Per germline, CDR1 SGDLS and CDR2 YYNGEE. The CDR3 region has the DNA TGTGCCAGCAGCGTAGTACAGGGGATCTACAATGAGCAGTTCTTC. Amino acids: CASSVVQGIYNEQFF.

The chain carries TRBV6-5 and TRBJ2-7; weak D call: TRBD2 (5 bases). The CDR3 sequence is 15 residues long. V shed 0 bases and J shed 6 bases, with 15 bases lying between them. Germline V gene sequence: CDR1 MNHEY, CDR2 SVGAGI. The CDR3 sequence is CASSYSGAGQREQYF. As DNA, the CDR3 is TGTGCCAGCAGTTACTCGGGTGCGGGCCAACGCGAGCAGTACTTC.

V gene TRBV30 combines with J gene TRBJ2-5, with TRBD2 matching 14 bases. This CDR3 is 16 amino acids long. CDR1 GTSNPN and CDR2 SVGIG come from the germline V gene (reference sequence). Losses at the gene ends were 5 bases for V and 3 bases for J; bases not matched to a gene: 8. The CDR3 loop is CAWSGLAGGLKETQYF. The CDR3 bases are TGTGCCTGGTCCGGACTAGCGGGGGGCTTAAAAGAGACCCAGTACTTC.

The table lists this clone with a few counts. V and J are TRBV6-5 and TRBJ2-7; TRBD2 matches 10 bases. The trim removed 2 bases at V and 5 bases at J, leaving 9 bases unmatched. CDR3 length: 16 residues. Per germline, CDR1 MNHEY and CDR2 SVGAGI. CDR3 nucleotides: TGTGCCAGCAGTTACACGGGACTAGCGTCTTTGGACGAGCAGTACTTC. Its translation is CASSYTGLASLDEQYF.

The J gene is TRBJ1-1, the V gene TRBV5-4; TRBD1 is a possible D gene (6 bases). There are 18 residues in the CDR3. CDR1 and CDR2 (germline): SGHNT, YYREEE (reference sequence). Trimming stripped 1 base from V and 2 bases from J, with 21 bases between. CDR3 region: CASSLPGRGLRGNTEAFF. In DNA, the CDR3 is TGTGCCAGCAGCTTGCCCGGTCGGGGCCTCAGGGGAAACACTGAAGCTTTCTTT.

The chain has TRBV5-5 and TRBJ2-5; TRBD1 might be the D (6 bases). Trimming took off 2 bases at V and 4 bases at J, with 12 bases between the two ends. From germline, CDR1 is SGHKS and CDR2 YYEKEE (reference sequence). The CDR3 consists of 14 residues. CDR3 protein: CASSFTGKGETQYF. CDR3 in DNA: TGTGCCAGCAGCTTTACAGGGAAAGGAGAGACCCAGTACTTC.

V and J are TRBV28 and TRBJ1-1; the D gene is possibly TRBD1 (5 bases). CDR3 length: 15 amino acids. The germline gives CDR1 MDHEN, CDR2 SYDVKM. Deletions cut 4 bases from V and 1 base from J, with 13 bases between. This chain's CDR3 is CASSSGTGGNTEAFF. As DNA, the CDR3 is TGTGCCAGCAGTTCCGGGACGGGGGGGAACACTGAAGCTTTCTTT.